This entry lists 27 T cell receptor beta chains sequenced from one sample in a study of shared clonotypes between healthy human individuals. TCRdb keeps only in-frame clones here, not all; method: immunoSEQ multiplex PCR. Of approximately 100,000 clones in the sample, over 65% were seen once. The sample was memory CD8+ T cells sorted from blood. Subset noted: CD45RO+ cells pooled with CCR7-negative TemRA cells. The receptor set was obtained from a woman aged 25-40 years in good health.

The V and J genes are TRBV6-1 and TRBJ2-7, with 7 bases identical to TRBD1. Germline lookup yields CDR1 MNHNS and CDR2 SASEGT. With V trimmed by 7 bases and J by 5 bases, 8 bases remained unmatched. This CDR3 has 13 residues. The CDR3 region has the DNA TGTGCCAGCACCGAAAGGGGGCTAGACGAGCAGTACTTC. Its protein is CASTERGLDEQYF.

This clone was picked up a small number of times. The rearrangement links TRBV7-8 to TRBJ1-1, with D tentatively TRBD1 (5 bases). Germline lookup yields CDR1 SGHVS and CDR2 FQNEAQ. V was trimmed by 3 bases and J by 2 bases, leaving 13 bases between them. This CDR3 is 15 amino acids long. The CDR3 reads CASSFQGAGNTEAFF. CDR3 nucleotides: TGTGCCAGCAGCTTTCAAGGGGCTGGTAACACTGAAGCTTTCTTT.

There are a few counts of this clone. The rearrangement joins TRBV28 to TRBJ2-7; D possibly corresponds to TRBD2 (5 bases). Trimming cost V 6 bases and J 0 bases, with 21 bases left between them. This CDR3 contains 17 residues. Germline V gene lookup returns CDR1 MDHEN and CDR2 SYDVKM. The CDR3 loop is CASSLDGGYLPSYEQYF. The CDR3 region has the DNA TGTGCCAGCAGCCTGGACGGAGGATACTTACCCTCCTACGAGCAGTACTTC.

This clone was recorded a few times. In nucleotides, the CDR3 is TGTGCCAGCAGCTTTCCTGAAGCCTACGAGCAGTACTTC. Amino acid sequence: CASSFPEAYEQYF. This rearrangement joins TRBV7-2 to TRBJ2-7; D is unclear. The CDR3 is 13 residues long. CDR1 and CDR2 from the germline V gene are SGHTA and FQGNSA. V was pared by 3 bases and J by 2 bases, with 8 bases between.

The chain combines TRBV6-1 with TRBJ1-5; perhaps TRBD1 as D (6 bases). CDR1 MNHNS and CDR2 SASEGT come from the germline V gene. The CDR3 is made up of 15 amino acids. Deletions cut 3 bases from V and 1 base from J, with 10 bases between. For the CDR3, the DNA is TGTGCCAGCAGTGACAACAGGGCAAGCAATCAGCCCCAGCATTTT. Its translation is CASSDNRASNQPQHF.

This clone has ten or more counts. The chain carries TRBV2 and TRBJ1-2; tentative D call: TRBD1 (5 bases). V was clipped by 9 bases and J by 4 bases, with 15 bases between them. The CDR3 is 13 amino acids. Germline V gene data show CDR1 as SNHLY and CDR2 as FYNNEI. The CDR3 bases are TGTGCCAGAAAAGAGAAAGACAGCTATGGCTACACCTTC. Protein sequence: CARKEKDSYGYTF.

This clone was seen only a few times. The rearrangement links TRBV7-6 to TRBJ2-1; TRBD2 matches 8 bases. Germline CDR1 and CDR2: SGHVS and FNYEAQ. Losses at the gene ends were 0 bases for V and 9 bases for J; bases not matched to a gene: 4. The CDR3 runs to 14 residues. In nucleotides, the CDR3 is TGTGCCAGCAGCTTAGCGGGACTAGATGGTGAGCAGTTCTTC. This encodes CASSLAGLDGEQFF.

The chain employs TRBV27 and TRBJ2-7; D gene uncertain. This CDR3 spans 12 amino acids. Trimming pared 6 bases from V and 1 base from J, leaving 7 bases between. Germline V CDR1 and CDR2: MNHEY, SMNVEV (reference sequence). The CDR3 sequence is CASRGDSYEQYF. The DNA of the CDR3 is TGTGCCAGCAGAGGAGATTCCTACGAGCAGTACTTC.

The rearrangement uses TRBV19 and TRBJ2-1; 12 nucleotides match TRBD2. CDR3 length equals 15 residues. Germline CDR1 reads LNHDA; CDR2 reads SQIVND (reference sequence). The V gene end was trimmed by 5 bases and the J gene end by 7 bases; junction bases not matched to a gene: 6. CDR3 sequence reads: CASSVTGTSGNEQFF. The CDR3 bases are TGTGCCAGTAGTGTAACCGGGACTAGCGGGAATGAGCAGTTCTTC.

The chain links TRBV2 to TRBJ1-1, with a tentative D call TRBD1 (6 bases). This CDR3 has 14 residues. Germline CDR1 SNHLY, CDR2 FYNNEI. V lost 6 bases and J 1 base, leaving 12 bases between the germline ends. CDR3 protein: CASSQGQRNTEAFF. The CDR3 DNA sequence: TGTGCCAGCAGCCAAGGACAGAGGAACACTGAAGCTTTCTTT.

This clone has a single count. CDR3 in amino acids: CASSLTSGTADTQYF. The CDR3 DNA follows: TGTGCCAGCAGCTTGACTAGCGGGACGGCAGATACGCAGTATTTT. The rearrangement joins TRBV7-9 to TRBJ2-3, with TRBD2 matching 11 bases. With V trimmed by 3 bases and J by 4 bases, 3 bases remained unmatched. The germline V gene encodes CDR1 SEHNR and CDR2 FQNEAQ (reference sequence). The CDR3 has 15 amino acids.

On this clone: A read error is likely here: a far larger clone is one base away. J is TRBJ1-5 and V is TRBV9, with D perhaps matching TRBD1 (5 bases). The CDR3 has 15 residues. V was pared by 5 bases and J by 4 bases, with 16 bases between. Per the germline V gene, CDR1 is SGDLS and CDR2 is YYNGEE. DNA for the CDR3: TGTGCCAGCAGTCTTAGGGGTTTGAGTAATCAGCCCCAGCATTTT. Its protein product is CASSLRGLSNQPQHF.

This chain joins TRBV4-2 and TRBJ2-5; tentative D call: TRBD2 (5 bases). This CDR3 is built from 14 residues. Germline V gives CDR1 LGHNA, CDR2 YNFKEQ. The germline V and J ends were trimmed by 5 bases and 5 bases, with 15 bases remaining between them. The CDR3 bases are TGTGCCAGCAGCTCCAGAAGCGGCCTGGAGACCCAGTACTTC. Its protein is CASSSRSGLETQYF.

This clone was counted a few times. The genes are TRBV19 and TRBJ2-1; 9 bases are a match to TRBD1. The CDR3 extends over 14 amino acids. Germline CDR1 LNHDA, CDR2 SQIVND (reference sequence). The J segment lost 6 bases and the V segment lost 9 bases, leaving 9 bases of the junction unmatched. The CDR3 nucleotides are TGTGCCAGGATCCCGGGACAGGGCCCCAATGAGCAGTTCTTC. It is translated as CARIPGQGPNEQFF.

This rearrangement joins TRBV2 to TRBJ2-7; the D call may be TRBD1 or TRBD2 (7 bases each). CDR3 length: 14 amino acids. The germline gives CDR1 SNHLY, CDR2 FYNNEI. Trimming left V 6 bases short and J 1 base short, with 13 bases between. The CDR3 DNA follows: TGTGCCAGCAGAGCGGGACAGACATCCTACGAGCAGTACTTC. Translating gives CASRAGQTSYEQYF.

The chain uses TRBV2 and TRBJ2-1; 7 nucleotides match TRBD2. Unmatched junction bases numbered 9, after V lost 2 bases and J lost 5 bases. Germline assignment: CDR1 SNHLY and CDR2 FYNNEI. The CDR3 loop spans 16 amino acids. CDR3 sequence: CASSERLAAINNEQFF. The CDR3 DNA is TGTGCCAGCAGTGAAAGGCTAGCGGCTATTAACAATGAGCAGTTCTTC. The variable domain in full, completed from reference TRBV2 and TRBJ2-1, reads EPEVTQTPSHQVTQMGQEVILRCVPISNHLYFYWYRQILGQKVEFLVSFYNNEISEKSEIFDDQFSVERPDGSNFTLKIRSTKLEDSAMYFCASSERLAAINNEQFFGPGTRLTVL.

The rearrangement links TRBV27 to TRBJ2-3; 7 nucleotides line up with TRBD2. There are 17 residues in the CDR3. The ends lost 3 bases at V and 5 bases at J; junction bases unmatched: 14. Germline V gene sequence: CDR1 MNHEY, CDR2 SMNVEV (reference sequence). The CDR3 DNA sequence: TGTGCCAGCAGTTTTGAGTCAGGTGCGGGAGCCAGAGATACGCAGTATTTT. Its translation: CASSFESGAGARDTQYF.

The chain couples TRBV25-1 to TRBJ1-3; D not resolved. This CDR3 spans 14 amino acids. Germline CDR1 MGHDK, CDR2 SYGVNS. V lost 3 bases to trimming and J lost 0 bases, with 6 bases between them. For the CDR3, the DNA is TGTGCCAGCAGTGAGGGAATCTCTGGAAACACCATATATTTT. Translating it yields CASSEGISGNTIYF. The complete variable domain, with remaining parts taken from reference TRBV25-1 and TRBJ1-3, reads EADIYQTPRYLVIGTGKKITLECSQTMGHDKMYWYQQDPGMELHLIHYSYGVNSTEKGDLSSESTVSRIRTEHFPLTLESARPSHTSQYLCASSEGISGNTIYFGEGSWLTVV.

CDR3 region: CASSSRTGFYTF. As DNA, the CDR3 is TGTGCCAGCAGTTCAAGGACAGGCTTCTACACCTTC. V usage is TRBV27 and J usage is TRBJ1-2; 7 bases are shared with TRBD1. This CDR3 is built from 12 residues. CDR1 is MNHEY and CDR2 is SMNVEV in the germline V gene (reference sequence). Trimming took 4 bases from V and 10 from J; bases not matched to a gene: 6.

This clone was picked up a small number of times. This sample also contains other DNA sequences that code for the same CDR3. The V call is TRBV27, the J call TRBJ2-5; D gene uncertain. Trimming took off 2 bases at V and 3 bases at J, with 7 bases between the two ends. Looked up from germline, CDR1 is MNHEY and CDR2 is SMNVEV (reference sequence). The CDR3 consists of 13 residues. The CDR3 is CASSLIREETQYF. CDR3 sequence (DNA): TGTGCCAGCAGTTTAATCCGAGAAGAGACCCAGTACTTC.

This clone was recorded a few times. The chain joins TRBV7-9 to TRBJ2-1; 11 bases map to TRBD2. Germline loops: CDR1 SEHNR, CDR2 FQNEAQ (reference sequence). The CDR3 is 16 amino acids. The junction had 13 bases not matched to a gene; V was cut back by 5 bases and J by 10 bases. The CDR3 is CASSREPGLAGGEQFF. The CDR3 DNA reads as TGTGCCAGCAGCCGAGAGCCTGGACTAGCGGGCGGCGAGCAGTTCTTC.

V gene TRBV19 combines with J gene TRBJ2-2; tentatively, D is TRBD1 (7 bases). Germline V gene data show CDR1 as LNHDA and CDR2 as SQIVND (reference sequence). The CDR3 covers 19 residues. Trimming cost V 3 bases and J 6 bases, with 26 bases left between them. The CDR3 loop reads CASSIERQGSLAKSGELFF. CDR3 sequence (DNA): TGTGCCAGTAGTATTGAACGACAGGGTTCTCTAGCGAAGTCCGGGGAGCTGTTTTTT.

The chain has TRBV5-4 and TRBJ2-7; D is uncertain. V was cut by 4 bases and J by 6 bases, with 14 bases left in between. This CDR3 is 13 amino acids long. Per germline, CDR1 SGHNT and CDR2 YYREEE (reference sequence). This CDR3 is CASSPEKWGEQYF. The CDR3 bases are TGTGCCAGCAGCCCCGAAAAGTGGGGCGAGCAGTACTTC.

This rearrangement joins TRBV28 to TRBJ2-3; D perhaps matches TRBD1 (5 bases). The V and J ends lost 11 bases and 4 bases respectively, with 10 bases between them. Germline V lookup: CDR1 MDHEN, CDR2 SYDVKM. There are 11 residues in the CDR3. For the CDR3, the DNA is TGTGCCGTGGGGCGCGCAGATACGCAGTATTTT. Translating gives CAVGRADTQYF.

The CDR3 nucleotides are TGTGCCAGCAGTGGGACAGACTACGAGCAGTACTTC. This codes for CASSGTDYEQYF. V is TRBV25-1 and J is TRBJ2-7; tentatively, D is TRBD1 (6 bases). CDR1 and CDR2 from the germline V gene are MGHDK and SYGVNS. CDR3 length equals 12 residues. Trimming removed 4 bases from V and 3 bases from J, with 7 bases in between.

The rearrangement joins TRBV28 to TRBJ1-1; perhaps TRBD1 as D (6 bases). Trimming shortened V by 5 bases and J by 1 base, and 11 bases separated the two germline ends. Germline V CDR1 and CDR2: MDHEN, SYDVKM. The CDR3 totals 14 residues. The CDR3 sequence: CASSPIQGNTEAFF. The DNA of the CDR3 is TGTGCCAGCAGTCCCATACAGGGGAACACTGAAGCTTTCTTT.

The chain employs TRBV5-1 and TRBJ1-1; 8 nucleotides agree with TRBD1. The CDR3 is 12 amino acids. The V gene's germline CDR1 is SGHRS and CDR2 YFSETQ. The J segment lost 7 bases and the V segment lost 4 bases, leaving 3 bases of the junction unmatched. As DNA, the CDR3 is TGCGCCAGCAGCCTCGACAGGGGTGAAGCTTTCTTT. Protein: CASSLDRGEAFF.